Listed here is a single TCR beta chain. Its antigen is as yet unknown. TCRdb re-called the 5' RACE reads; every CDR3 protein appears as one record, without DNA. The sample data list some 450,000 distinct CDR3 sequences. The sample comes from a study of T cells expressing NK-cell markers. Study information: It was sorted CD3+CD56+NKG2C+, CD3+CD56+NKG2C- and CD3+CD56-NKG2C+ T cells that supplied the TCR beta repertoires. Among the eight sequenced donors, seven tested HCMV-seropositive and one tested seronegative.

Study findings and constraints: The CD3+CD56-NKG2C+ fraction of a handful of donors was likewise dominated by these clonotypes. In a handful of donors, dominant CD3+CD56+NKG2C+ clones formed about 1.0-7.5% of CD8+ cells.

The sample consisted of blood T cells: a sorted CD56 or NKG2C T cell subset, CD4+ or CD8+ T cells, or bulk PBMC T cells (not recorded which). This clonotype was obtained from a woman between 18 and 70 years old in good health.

CDR3 loop: CASSSPGGLKNIQYF. The V gene is TRBV12-3 or TRBV12-4, the J gene TRBJ2-4; the TRBD1 assignment by TCRdb is unverifiable without DNA. The CDR3 contains 15 residues.